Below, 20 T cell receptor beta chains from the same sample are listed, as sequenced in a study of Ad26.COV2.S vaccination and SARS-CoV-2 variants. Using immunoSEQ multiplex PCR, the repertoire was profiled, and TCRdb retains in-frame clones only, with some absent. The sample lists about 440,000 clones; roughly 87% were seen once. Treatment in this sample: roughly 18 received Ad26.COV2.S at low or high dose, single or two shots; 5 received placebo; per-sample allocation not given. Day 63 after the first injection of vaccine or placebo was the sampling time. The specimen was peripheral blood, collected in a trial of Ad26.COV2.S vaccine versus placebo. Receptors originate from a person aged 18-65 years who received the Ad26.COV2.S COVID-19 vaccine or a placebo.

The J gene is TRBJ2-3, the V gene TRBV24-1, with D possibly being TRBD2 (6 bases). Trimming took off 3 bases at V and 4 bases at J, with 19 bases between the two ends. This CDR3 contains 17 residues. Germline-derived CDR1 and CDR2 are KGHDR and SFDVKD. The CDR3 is CATSDPKPGLVADTQYF. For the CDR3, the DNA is TGTGCCACCAGTGATCCGAAACCGGGACTGGTTGCAGATACGCAGTATTTT.

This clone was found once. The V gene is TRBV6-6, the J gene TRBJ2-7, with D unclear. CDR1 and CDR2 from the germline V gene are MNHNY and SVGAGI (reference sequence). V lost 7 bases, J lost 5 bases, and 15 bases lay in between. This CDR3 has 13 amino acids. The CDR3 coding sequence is TGTGCCAGCACCCAACCCCCGTTCCACGAGCAGTACTTC. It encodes CASTQPPFHEQYF.

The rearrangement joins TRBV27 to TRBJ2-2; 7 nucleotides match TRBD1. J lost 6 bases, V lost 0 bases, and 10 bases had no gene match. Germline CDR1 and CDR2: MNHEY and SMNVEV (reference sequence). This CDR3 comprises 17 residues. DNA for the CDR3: TGTGCCAGCAGTTTATCGGGTCCGACAGGGATCGCCGGGGAGCTGTTTTTT. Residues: CASSLSGPTGIAGELFF.

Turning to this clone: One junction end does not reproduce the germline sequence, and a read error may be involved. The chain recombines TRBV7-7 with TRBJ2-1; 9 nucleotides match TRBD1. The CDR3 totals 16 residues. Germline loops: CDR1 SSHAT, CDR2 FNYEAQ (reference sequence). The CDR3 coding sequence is TGTGCTAGCAGCTTAACGGACAGGGGCTCCTACAATGAGCAGTTCTTC. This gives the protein CASSLTDRGSYNEQFF.

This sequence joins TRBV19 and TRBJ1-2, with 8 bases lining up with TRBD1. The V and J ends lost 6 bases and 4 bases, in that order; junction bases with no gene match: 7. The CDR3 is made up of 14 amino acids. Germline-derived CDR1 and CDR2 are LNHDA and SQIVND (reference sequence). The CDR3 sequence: CASRMDRASYGYTF. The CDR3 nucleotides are TGTGCCAGTAGGATGGACAGGGCGTCCTATGGCTACACCTTC. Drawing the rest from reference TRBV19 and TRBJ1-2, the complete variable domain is DGGITQSPKYLFRKEGQNVTLSCEQNLNHDAMYWYRQDPGQGLRLIYYSQIVNDFQKGDIAEGYSVSREKKESFPLTVTSAQKNPTAFYLCASRMDRASYGYTFGSGTRLTVV.

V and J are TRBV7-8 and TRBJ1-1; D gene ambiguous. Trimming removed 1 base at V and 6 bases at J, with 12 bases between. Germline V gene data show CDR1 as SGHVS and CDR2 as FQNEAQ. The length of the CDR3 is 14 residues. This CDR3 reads CASSLEGSVAEAFF. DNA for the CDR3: TGTGCCAGCAGCTTAGAAGGTTCGGTGGCTGAAGCTTTCTTT.

CDR3 sequence (DNA): TGCGCCAGCAGCTTGGCCTTGGGCAGGGTGGAGGGCTACACCTTC. Its protein is CASSLALGRVEGYTF. The gene calls are TRBV5-1 and TRBJ1-2; D is perhaps TRBD1 (5 bases). This CDR3 is 15 amino acids long. Looked up from germline, CDR1 is SGHRS and CDR2 is YFSETQ. Trimming removed 0 bases from V and 8 bases from J, with 17 bases in between. Looking up the rest from reference TRBV5-1 and TRBJ1-2 gives the full variable domain: KAGVTQTPRYLIKTRGQQVTLSCSPISGHRSVSWYQQTPGQGLQFLFEYFSETQRNKGNFPGRFSGRQFSNSRSEMNVSTLELGDSALYLCASSLALGRVEGYTFGSGTRLTVV.

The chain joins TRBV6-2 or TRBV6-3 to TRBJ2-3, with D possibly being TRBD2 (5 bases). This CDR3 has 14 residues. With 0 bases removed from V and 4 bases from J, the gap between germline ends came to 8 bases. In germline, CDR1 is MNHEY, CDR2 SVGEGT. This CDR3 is CASSYSRGSDTQYF. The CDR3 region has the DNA TGTGCCAGCAGTTACTCGCGCGGGTCAGATACGCAGTATTTT.

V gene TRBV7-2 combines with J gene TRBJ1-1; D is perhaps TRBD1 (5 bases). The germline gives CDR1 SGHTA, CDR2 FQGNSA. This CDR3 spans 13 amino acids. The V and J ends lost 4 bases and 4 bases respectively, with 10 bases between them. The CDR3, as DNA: TGTGCCAGCAGCTATCAGGGAGCCACTGAAGCTTTCTTT. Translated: CASSYQGATEAFF.

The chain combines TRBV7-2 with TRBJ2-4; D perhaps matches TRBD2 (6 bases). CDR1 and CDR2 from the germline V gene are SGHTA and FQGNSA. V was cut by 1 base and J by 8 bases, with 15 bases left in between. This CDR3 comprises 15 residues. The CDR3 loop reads CASSLVGGSWDIQYF. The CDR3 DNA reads TGTGCCAGCAGCTTAGTGGGGGGTTCTTGGGACATTCAGTACTTC.

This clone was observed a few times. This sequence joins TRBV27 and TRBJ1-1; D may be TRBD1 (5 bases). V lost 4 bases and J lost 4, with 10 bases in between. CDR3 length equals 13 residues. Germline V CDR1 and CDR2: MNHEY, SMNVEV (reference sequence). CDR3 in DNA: TGTGCCAGCAGTTATGGGGGTGGCACTGAAGCTTTCTTT. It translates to CASSYGGGTEAFF.

This CDR3 is CASSYGDRGHEQYF. CDR3 coding DNA: TGTGCCAGCAGTTACGGGGACAGGGGGCACGAGCAGTACTTC. V is TRBV6-6 and J is TRBJ2-7; 12 nucleotides match TRBD1. The CDR3 covers 14 residues. Germline V gene sequence: CDR1 MNHNY, CDR2 SVGAGI (reference sequence). After removal of 2 bases from V and 5 bases from J, the junction contained 1 base not matched to a gene.

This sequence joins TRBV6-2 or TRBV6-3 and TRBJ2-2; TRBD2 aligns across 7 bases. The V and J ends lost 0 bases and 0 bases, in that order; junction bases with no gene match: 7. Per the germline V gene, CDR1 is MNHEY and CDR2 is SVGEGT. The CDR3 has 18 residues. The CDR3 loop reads CASSYSGMGGSNTGELFF. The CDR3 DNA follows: TGTGCCAGCAGTTACTCGGGAATGGGAGGGTCGAACACCGGGGAGCTGTTTTTT.

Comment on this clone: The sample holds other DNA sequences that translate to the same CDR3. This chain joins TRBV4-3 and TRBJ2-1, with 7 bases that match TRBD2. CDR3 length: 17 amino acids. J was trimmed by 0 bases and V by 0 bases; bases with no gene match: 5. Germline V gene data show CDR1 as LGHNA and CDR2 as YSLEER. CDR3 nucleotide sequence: TGCGCCAGCAGCCAAGATCTTGGCGGGAGCTCCTACAATGAGCAGTTCTTC. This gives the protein CASSQDLGGSSYNEQFF.

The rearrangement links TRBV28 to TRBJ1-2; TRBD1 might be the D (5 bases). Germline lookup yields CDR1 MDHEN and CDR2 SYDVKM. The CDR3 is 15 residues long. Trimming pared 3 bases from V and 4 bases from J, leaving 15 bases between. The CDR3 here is CASSFPGFGGYGYTF. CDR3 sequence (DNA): TGTGCCAGCAGTTTCCCAGGTTTCGGGGGCTATGGCTACACCTTC.

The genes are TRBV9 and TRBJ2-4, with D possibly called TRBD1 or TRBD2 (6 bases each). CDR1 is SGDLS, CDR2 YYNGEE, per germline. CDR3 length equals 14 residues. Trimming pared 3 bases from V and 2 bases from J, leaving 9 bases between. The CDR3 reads CASSEGGPKNIQYF. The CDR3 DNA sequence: TGTGCCAGCAGCGAGGGGGGCCCCAAAAACATTCAGTACTTC.

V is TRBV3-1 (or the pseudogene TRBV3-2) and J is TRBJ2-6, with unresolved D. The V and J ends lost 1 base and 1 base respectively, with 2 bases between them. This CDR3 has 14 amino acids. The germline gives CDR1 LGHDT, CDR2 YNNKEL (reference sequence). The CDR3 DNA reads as TGTGCCAGCAGCCAAGCTTCTGGGGCCAACGTCCTGACTTTC. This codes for CASSQASGANVLTF.

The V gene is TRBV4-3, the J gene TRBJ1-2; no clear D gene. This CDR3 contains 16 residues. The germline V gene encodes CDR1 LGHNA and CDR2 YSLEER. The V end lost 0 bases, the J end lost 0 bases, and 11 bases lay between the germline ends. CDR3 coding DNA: TGCGCCAGCAGCCAAGATAACGGGGTCCCTAACTATGGCTACACCTTC. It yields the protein CASSQDNGVPNYGYTF.

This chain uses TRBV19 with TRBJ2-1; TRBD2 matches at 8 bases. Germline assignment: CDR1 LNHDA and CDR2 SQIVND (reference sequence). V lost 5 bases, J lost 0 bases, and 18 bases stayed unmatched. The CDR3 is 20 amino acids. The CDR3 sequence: CASSPGSGAPLRSSYNEQFF. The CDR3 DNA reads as TGTGCCAGTAGTCCAGGTAGCGGGGCCCCCTTAAGAAGCTCCTACAATGAGCAGTTCTTC. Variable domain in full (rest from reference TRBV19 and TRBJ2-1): DGGITQSPKYLFRKEGQNVTLSCEQNLNHDAMYWYRQDPGQGLRLIYYSQIVNDFQKGDIAEGYSVSREKKESFPLTVTSAQKNPTAFYLCASSPGSGAPLRSSYNEQFFGPGTRLTVL.

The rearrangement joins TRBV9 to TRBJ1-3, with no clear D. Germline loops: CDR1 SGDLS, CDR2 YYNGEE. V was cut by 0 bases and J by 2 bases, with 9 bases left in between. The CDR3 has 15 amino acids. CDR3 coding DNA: TGTGCCAGCAGCGTAGGCGTCGCCCCTGGAAACACCATATATTTT. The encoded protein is CASSVGVAPGNTIYF.